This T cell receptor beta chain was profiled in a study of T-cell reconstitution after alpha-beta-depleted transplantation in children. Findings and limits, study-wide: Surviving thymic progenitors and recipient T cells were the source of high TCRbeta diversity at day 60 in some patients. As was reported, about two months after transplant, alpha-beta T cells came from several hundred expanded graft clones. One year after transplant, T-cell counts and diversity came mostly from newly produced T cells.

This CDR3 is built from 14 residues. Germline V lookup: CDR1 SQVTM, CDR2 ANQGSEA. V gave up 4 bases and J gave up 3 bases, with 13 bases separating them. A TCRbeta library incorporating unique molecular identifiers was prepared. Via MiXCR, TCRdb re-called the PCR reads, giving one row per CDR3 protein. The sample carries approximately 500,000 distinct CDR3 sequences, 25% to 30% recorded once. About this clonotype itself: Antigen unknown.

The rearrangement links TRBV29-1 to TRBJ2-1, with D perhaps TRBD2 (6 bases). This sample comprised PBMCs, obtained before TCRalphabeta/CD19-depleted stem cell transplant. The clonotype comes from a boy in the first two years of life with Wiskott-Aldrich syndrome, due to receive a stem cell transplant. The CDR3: CSVALGSFYNEQFF. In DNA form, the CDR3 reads TGCAGCGTTGCCCTCGGGAGTTTCTACAATGAGCAGTTCTTC.